This T cell receptor beta chain was sequenced for a study of breast tumors, draining lymph nodes, adjacent tissues. Notes on the study in general: Data only fit, rather than demonstrated, lymph node origin of most tumor T cells.

Axillary draining lymph nodes of breast cancer patients supplied the node samples. Each CDR3 protein is one row after TCRdb ran MiXCR on the multiplex PCR reads. The sample lists 270,000 or so distinct CDR3 sequences; 30% were seen once. About this clonotype itself: Its antigen is currently unknown. Compared with germline, one end of the junction differs, possibly owing to a read error.

Germline values: CDR1 DFQATT, CDR2 SNEGSKA (reference sequence). This CDR3 spans 13 amino acids. The chain has TRBV20-1 and TRBJ2-1; the match to TRBD2 covers 10 bases. This sequence was found in a female donor with breast cancer. Some clones in this sample may be carry-over from other donors' samples. Source material: axillary lymph node tissue. Here the CDR3 DNA reads TGCAGTGCTAGAGGACTAGCGGGCAATGCGCAGTTCTTC. It codes for CSARGLAGNAQFF.